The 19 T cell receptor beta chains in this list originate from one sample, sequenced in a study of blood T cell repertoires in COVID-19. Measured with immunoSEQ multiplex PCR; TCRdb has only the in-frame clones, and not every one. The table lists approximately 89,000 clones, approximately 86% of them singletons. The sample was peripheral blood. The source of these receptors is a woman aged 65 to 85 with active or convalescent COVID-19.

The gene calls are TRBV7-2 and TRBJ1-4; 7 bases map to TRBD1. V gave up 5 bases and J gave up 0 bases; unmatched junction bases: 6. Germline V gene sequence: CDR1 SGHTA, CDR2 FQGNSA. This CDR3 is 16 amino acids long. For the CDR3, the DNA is TGTGCCAGCAGCCGGCTCGGGACAGCAACTAATGAAAAACTGTTTTTT. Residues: CASSRLGTATNEKLFF. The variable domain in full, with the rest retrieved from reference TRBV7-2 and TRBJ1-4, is GAGVSQSPSNKVTEKGKDVELRCDPISGHTALYWYRQSLGQGLEFLIYFQGNSAPDKSGLPSDRFSAERTGGSVSTLTIQRTQQEDSAVYLCASSRLGTATNEKLFFGSGTQLSVL.

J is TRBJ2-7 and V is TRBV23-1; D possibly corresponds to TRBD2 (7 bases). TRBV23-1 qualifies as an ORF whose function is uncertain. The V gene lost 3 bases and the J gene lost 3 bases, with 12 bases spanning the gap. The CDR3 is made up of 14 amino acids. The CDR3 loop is CASSHPGGRYEQYF. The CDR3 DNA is TGCGCCAGCAGTCACCCCGGGGGGCGCTACGAGCAGTACTTC.

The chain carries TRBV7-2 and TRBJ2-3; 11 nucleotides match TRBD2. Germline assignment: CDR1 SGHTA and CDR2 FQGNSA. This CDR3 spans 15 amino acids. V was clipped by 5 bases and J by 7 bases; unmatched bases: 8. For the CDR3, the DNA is TGTGCCAGCAGCCGTAGCGGGGGGGCGTCGAATACGCAGTATTTT. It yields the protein CASSRSGGASNTQYF.

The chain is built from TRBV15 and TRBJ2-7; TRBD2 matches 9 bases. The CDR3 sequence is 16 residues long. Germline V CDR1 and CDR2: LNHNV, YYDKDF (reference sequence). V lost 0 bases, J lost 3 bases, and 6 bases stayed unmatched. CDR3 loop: CATSRDLSGGFYEQYF. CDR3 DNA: TGTGCCACCAGCAGAGATCTCAGCGGGGGGTTCTACGAGCAGTACTTC.

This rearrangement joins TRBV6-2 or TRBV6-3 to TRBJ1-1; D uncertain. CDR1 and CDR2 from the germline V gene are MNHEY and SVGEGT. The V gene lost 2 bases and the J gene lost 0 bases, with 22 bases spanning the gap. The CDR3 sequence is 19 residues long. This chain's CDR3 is CASSYNLGASQGLNTEAFF. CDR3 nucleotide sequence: TGTGCCAGCAGTTACAATCTAGGTGCCAGCCAAGGTCTGAACACTGAAGCTTTCTTT.

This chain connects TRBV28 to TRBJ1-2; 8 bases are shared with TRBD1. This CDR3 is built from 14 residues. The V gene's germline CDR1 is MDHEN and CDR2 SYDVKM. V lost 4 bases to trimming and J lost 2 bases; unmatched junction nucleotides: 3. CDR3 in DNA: TGTGCCAGCAGTTCATGGACAGGGAACTATGGCTACACCTTC. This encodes CASSSWTGNYGYTF.

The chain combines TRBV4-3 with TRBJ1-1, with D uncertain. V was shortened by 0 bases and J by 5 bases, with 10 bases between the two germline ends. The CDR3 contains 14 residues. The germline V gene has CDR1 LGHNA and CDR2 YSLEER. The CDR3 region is CASSQDGVGTEAFF. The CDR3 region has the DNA TGCGCCAGCAGCCAAGACGGGGTAGGGACTGAAGCTTTCTTT.

The CDR3 loop is CAIRGQGGNTGELFF. CDR3 nucleotides: TGTGCCATCAGGGGACAGGGGGGGAACACCGGGGAGCTGTTTTTT. The chain joins TRBV10-3 to TRBJ2-2, with 11 bases matching TRBD1. Trimming removed 6 bases from V and 1 base from J; junction bases left unmatched: 1. CDR1 ENHRY and CDR2 SYGVKD come from the germline V gene. This CDR3 is built from 15 residues.

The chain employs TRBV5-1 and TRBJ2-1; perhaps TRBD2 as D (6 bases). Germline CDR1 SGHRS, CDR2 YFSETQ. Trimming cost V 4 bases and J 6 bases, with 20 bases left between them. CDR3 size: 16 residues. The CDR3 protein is CASSPDLAFGGNEQFF. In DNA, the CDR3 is TGCGCCAGCAGCCCGGACCTAGCTTTCGGGGGCAATGAGCAGTTCTTC.

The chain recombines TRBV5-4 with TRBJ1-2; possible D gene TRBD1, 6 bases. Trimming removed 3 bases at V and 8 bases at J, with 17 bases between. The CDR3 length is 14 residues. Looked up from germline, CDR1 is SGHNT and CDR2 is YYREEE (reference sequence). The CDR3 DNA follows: TGTGCCAGCAGCTCAAATACAGGGTTCTACGGCTACACCTTC. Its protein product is CASSSNTGFYGYTF.

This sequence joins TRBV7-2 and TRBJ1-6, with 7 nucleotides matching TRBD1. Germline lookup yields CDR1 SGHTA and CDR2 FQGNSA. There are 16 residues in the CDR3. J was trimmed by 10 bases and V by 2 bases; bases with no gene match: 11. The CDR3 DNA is TGTGCCAGCAGCTTACGTGGTACAGGGGAAAAATCACCCCTCCACTTT. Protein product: CASSLRGTGEKSPLHF.

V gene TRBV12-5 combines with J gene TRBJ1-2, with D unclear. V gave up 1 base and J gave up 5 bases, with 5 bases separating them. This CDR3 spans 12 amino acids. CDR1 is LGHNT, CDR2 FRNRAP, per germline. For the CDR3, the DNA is TGTGCTAGTGGTTTGGCCCCTTATGGCTACACCTTC. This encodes CASGLAPYGYTF.

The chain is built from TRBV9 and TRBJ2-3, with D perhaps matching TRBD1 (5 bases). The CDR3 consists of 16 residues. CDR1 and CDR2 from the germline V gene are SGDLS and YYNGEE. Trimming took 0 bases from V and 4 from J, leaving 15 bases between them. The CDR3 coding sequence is TGTGCCAGCAGCGTAGCTCCCGGGCTAGGGGCAGATACGCAGTATTTT. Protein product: CASSVAPGLGADTQYF.

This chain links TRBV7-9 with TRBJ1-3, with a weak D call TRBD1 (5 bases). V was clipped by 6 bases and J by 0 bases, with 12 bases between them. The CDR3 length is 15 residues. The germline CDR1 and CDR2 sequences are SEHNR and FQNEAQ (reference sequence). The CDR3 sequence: CASSKTGISGNTIYF. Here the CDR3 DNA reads TGTGCCAGCAGTAAAACAGGCATCTCTGGAAACACCATATATTTT.

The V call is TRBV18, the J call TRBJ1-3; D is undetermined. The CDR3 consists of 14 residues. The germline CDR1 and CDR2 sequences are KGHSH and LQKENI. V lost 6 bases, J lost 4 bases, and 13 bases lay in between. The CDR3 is CASSKESGGNTIYF. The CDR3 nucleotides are TGTGCCAGCTCCAAGGAGAGTGGAGGAAACACCATATATTTT. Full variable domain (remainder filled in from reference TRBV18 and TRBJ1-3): NAGVMQNPRHLVRRRGQEARLRCSPMKGHSHVYWYRQLPEEGLKFMVYLQKENIIDESGMPKERFSAEFPKEGPSILRIQQVVRGDSAAYFCASSKESGGNTIYFGEGSWLTVV.

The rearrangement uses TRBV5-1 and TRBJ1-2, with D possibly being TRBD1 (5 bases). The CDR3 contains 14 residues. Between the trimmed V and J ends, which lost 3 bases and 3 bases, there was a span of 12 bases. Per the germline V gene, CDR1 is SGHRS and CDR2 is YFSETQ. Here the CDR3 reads CASSSTGGDYGYTF. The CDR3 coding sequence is TGCGCCAGCAGCTCCACTGGGGGGGACTATGGCTACACCTTC. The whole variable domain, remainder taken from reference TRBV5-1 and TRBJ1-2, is KAGVTQTPRYLIKTRGQQVTLSCSPISGHRSVSWYQQTPGQGLQFLFEYFSETQRNKGNFPGRFSGRQFSNSRSEMNVSTLELGDSALYLCASSSTGGDYGYTFGSGTRLTVV.

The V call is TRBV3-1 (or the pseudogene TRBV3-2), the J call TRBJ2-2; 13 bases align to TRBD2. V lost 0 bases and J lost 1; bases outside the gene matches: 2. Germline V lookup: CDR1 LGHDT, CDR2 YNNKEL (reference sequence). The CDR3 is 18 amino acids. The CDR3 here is CASSQEGLAGVNTGELFF. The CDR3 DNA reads TGTGCCAGCAGCCAAGAAGGACTAGCGGGGGTGAACACCGGGGAGCTGTTTTTT.

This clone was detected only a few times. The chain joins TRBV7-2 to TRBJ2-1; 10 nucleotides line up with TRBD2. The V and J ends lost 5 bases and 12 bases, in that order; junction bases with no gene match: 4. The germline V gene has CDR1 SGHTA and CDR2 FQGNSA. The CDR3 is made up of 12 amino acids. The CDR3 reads CASSLERGGQFF. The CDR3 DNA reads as TGTGCCAGCAGCCTGGAGCGGGGGGGGCAGTTCTTC.

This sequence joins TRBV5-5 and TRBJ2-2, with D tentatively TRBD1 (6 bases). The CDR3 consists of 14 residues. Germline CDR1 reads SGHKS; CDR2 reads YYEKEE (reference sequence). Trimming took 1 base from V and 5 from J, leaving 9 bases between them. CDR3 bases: TGTGCCAGCAGCTTGACCACAGGGACCGGGGAGCTGTTTTTT. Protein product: CASSLTTGTGELFF. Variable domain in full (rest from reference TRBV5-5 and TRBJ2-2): DAGVTQSPTHLIKTRGQQVTLRCSPISGHKSVSWYQQVLGQGPQFIFQYYEKEERGRGNFPDRFSARQFPNYSSELNVNALLLGDSALYLCASSLTTGTGELFFGEGSRLTVL.